This T cell receptor (beta chain) is from a study of blood T cell repertoires in COVID-19. Study summary: The origin of the acute and convalescent COVID-19 samples was the United States, Italy and Spain. PBMCs, B-cell-depleted T cells, or T cells were the source of the cDNA or gDNA that made up the material.

Germline CDR1 and CDR2: LGHNA and YSLEER. CDR3 length: 18 amino acids. Trimming removed 0 bases from V and 8 bases from J; junction bases left unmatched: 14. Authors' data handling: Amplification from reference gene primers served as the basis for estimated nucleated cell counts. Generated by immunoSEQ multiplex PCR, the TCRdb table keeps only in-frame clones and is missing some. The V and J calls and clone size come from that table; D and trimming were worked out from the DNA. The sample includes about 130,000 clones, approximately 83% seen only once; the top ten take 3% to 3.5%. Sequencing used peripheral blood. The origin of this receptor is a woman aged 80 or over with acute or convalescent COVID-19. This chain connects TRBV4-3 to TRBJ2-1; the match to TRBD2 covers 9 bases. The CDR3 nucleotides read TGCGCCAGCAGCCAAGACGCGATTGAGCGGGGGGTTCGGTATGAGCAGTTCTTC. Protein product: CASSQDAIERGVRYEQFF.